These 25 T cell receptor beta chains share one sample of origin, sequenced in a study of long-term antiretroviral therapy in people with HIV. With survey level as its setting, the immunoSEQ assay was v3.0. Here immunoSEQ multiplex PCR was the method, and the copy in TCRdb shows in-frame clones only, minus some. Among about 36,000 clones listed, approximately 94% were seen once. The source was unsorted PBMCs, collected 4.1 years after starting antiretroviral therapy. All receptors derive from a woman in her forties or fifties with HIV.

This rearrangement joins TRBV19 to TRBJ1-4; D gene unclear. The CDR3 has 12 residues. Trimming removed 5 bases from V and 0 bases from J, with 1 base in between. From germline, CDR1 is LNHDA and CDR2 SQIVND (reference sequence). This chain's CDR3 is CASSPTNEKLFF. The CDR3 nucleotides read TGTGCCAGTAGTCCAACTAATGAAAAACTGTTTTTT.

The chain has TRBV10-2 and TRBJ1-2; TRBD1 agrees at 8 bases. CDR1 is WSHSY and CDR2 is SAAADI in the germline V gene. With 4 bases clipped from V and 0 bases from J, the junction kept 1 base outside the gene matches. The CDR3 has 14 amino acids. CDR3 DNA: TGCGCCAGCAGTGGGACAGGGCCTAACTATGGCTACACCTTC. Amino acid sequence: CASSGTGPNYGYTF.

The chain couples TRBV6-1 to TRBJ1-2, with D possibly TRBD1 on 6 matching bases. The CDR3 totals 15 residues. Germline V gene sequence: CDR1 MNHNS, CDR2 SASEGT. V dropped 2 bases and J dropped 4 bases, with 14 bases sitting between them. CDR3 nucleotide sequence: TGTGCCAGCAGTGAACTCGGACAGCTGGGCTATGGCTACACCTTC. Its protein is CASSELGQLGYGYTF.

The chain couples TRBV6-6 to TRBJ2-7; a weak D match, TRBD2 (6 bases). CDR1 MNHNY and CDR2 SVGAGI come from the germline V gene (reference sequence). V lost 6 bases and J 0 bases, leaving 18 bases between the germline ends. The CDR3 consists of 16 residues. The DNA for the CDR3 is TGTGCCAGCAGGAAGCCGGGGGACGGCTACTCCTACGAGCAGTACTTC. Protein: CASRKPGDGYSYEQYF.

The chain uses TRBV7-8 and TRBJ2-1; TRBD2 matches at 8 bases. The V and J ends lost 4 bases and 0 bases, in that order; junction bases with no gene match: 11. Germline CDR1 and CDR2: SGHVS and FQNEAQ. The CDR3 has 18 amino acids. The CDR3 reads CASSSTGGGPRSYNEQFF. In DNA form, the CDR3 reads TGTGCCAGCAGCTCCACAGGCGGGGGGCCCCGCTCCTACAATGAGCAGTTCTTC.

V usage is TRBV29-1 and J usage is TRBJ1-2; 8 bases are a match to TRBD1. V shed 6 bases and J 8 bases; nucleotides not matched to a gene: 8. The CDR3 loop spans 12 amino acids. CDR1 is SQVTM, CDR2 ANQGSEA, per germline. In nucleotides, the CDR3 is TGCAGCGTAGTTGGTTGGACAGGGGGCTACACCTTC. Its protein product is CSVVGWTGGYTF. The full variable domain, rest sourced from reference TRBV29-1 and TRBJ1-2, is SAVISQKPSRDICQRGTSLTIQCQVDSQVTMMFWYRQQPGQSLTLIATANQGSEATYESGFVIDKFPISRPNLTFSTLTVSNMSPEDSSIYLCSVVGWTGGYTFGSGTRLTVV.

The chain is built from TRBV6-5 and TRBJ1-1; D is ambiguous. Germline V gene data show CDR1 as MNHEY and CDR2 as SVGAGI. The CDR3 extends over 14 amino acids. The V gene lost 4 bases and the J gene lost 3 bases, with 12 bases spanning the gap. The CDR3 region has the DNA TGTGCCAGCAGTTCTAGAAGGGATTACACTGAAGCTTTCTTT. Amino acid sequence: CASSSRRDYTEAFF.

This sequence joins TRBV5-1 and TRBJ1-2; no reliable D call. This CDR3 has 14 amino acids. In germline, CDR1 is SGHRS, CDR2 YFSETQ. V gave up 0 bases and J gave up 0 bases, with 6 bases separating them. CDR3 loop: CASSLGDSNYGYTF. In DNA, the CDR3 is TGCGCCAGCAGCTTGGGGGATTCTAACTATGGCTACACCTTC.

The chain employs TRBV5-1 and TRBJ2-5; D gene uncertain. The CDR3 spans 15 residues. Per germline, CDR1 SGHRS and CDR2 YFSETQ. V lost 0 bases and J lost 5, with 14 bases in between. The CDR3 sequence is CASSLGTTNGETQYF. DNA of the CDR3: TGCGCCAGCAGCTTGGGAACAACCAACGGGGAGACCCAGTACTTC.

To note about this clone: One end of the junction fails to match germline, which may point to a read error. Other DNA sequences in the sample encode the same CDR3. This chain uses TRBV5-4 with TRBJ1-2, with no clear D. CDR1 is SGHNT, CDR2 YYREEE, per germline (reference sequence). The CDR3 covers 12 residues. The CDR3 nucleotides read TGTGCCAGTAGCTCTACAGAGTATGGCTACACCTTC. Translated, it gives CASSSTEYGYTF.

The V and J genes are TRBV4-3 and TRBJ1-1, with D maybe TRBD1 (5 bases). The V end was cut by 0 bases, the J end by 6 bases, with 14 bases between. Per germline, CDR1 LGHNA and CDR2 YSLEER. CDR3 length: 15 amino acids. The CDR3 bases are TGCGCCAGCAGCCAAGATTGGGTGTCGGGGGCTGAAGCTTTCTTT. Protein sequence: CASSQDWVSGAEAFF.

This rearrangement joins TRBV7-6 to TRBJ2-3, with D possibly being TRBD1 (5 bases). CDR1 is SGHVS, CDR2 FNYEAQ, per germline. V was clipped by 3 bases and J by 2 bases, with 9 bases between them. The CDR3 sequence is 14 residues long. The CDR3 DNA is TGTGCCAGCAGCTTGACAGATTACACAGATACGCAGTATTTT. It codes for CASSLTDYTDTQYF.

The chain employs TRBV7-2 and TRBJ2-1, with a weak D call TRBD1 (5 bases). The CDR3 has 14 residues. Germline CDR1 and CDR2: SGHTA and FQGNSA. Trimming removed 4 bases at V and 8 bases at J, with 15 bases between. Written as DNA, the CDR3 is TGTGCCAGCAGCTCGGCCCTAGGGGCCCATGAGCAGTTCTTC. It codes for CASSSALGAHEQFF.

The CDR3 nucleotides read TGCGCCAGCAGCATGGAGAGCGGGGGCACGGATGAGCAGTTCTTC. This gives the protein CASSMESGGTDEQFF. The J gene is TRBJ2-1, the V gene TRBV5-1, with 8 bases aligning to TRBD2. The CDR3 runs 15 residues. Looked up from germline, CDR1 is SGHRS and CDR2 is YFSETQ. J was trimmed by 8 bases and V by 4 bases; bases with no gene match: 11.

This chain joins TRBV9 and TRBJ2-5, with 7 bases lining up with TRBD2. V lost 4 bases to trimming and J lost 0 bases; unmatched junction nucleotides: 6. Germline CDR1 SGDLS, CDR2 YYNGEE. The CDR3 spans 15 residues. The CDR3 DNA is TGTGCCAGCAGCTCCGTAGGGACTAACCAAGAGACCCAGTACTTC. Translating gives CASSSVGTNQETQYF.

This clone was picked up one time. The genes are TRBV4-3 and TRBJ2-7, with 9 nucleotides matching TRBD1. V shed 0 bases and J 7 bases; nucleotides not matched to a gene: 7. CDR3 length: 15 residues. CDR1 and CDR2 from the germline V gene are LGHNA and YSLEER. CDR3 in amino acids: CASSQEDRGIDEQYF. CDR3 nucleotides: TGCGCCAGCAGCCAAGAGGACAGGGGTATAGATGAGCAGTACTTC.

This rearrangement joins TRBV30 to TRBJ2-3; D gene ambiguous. This CDR3 has 14 residues. The germline V gene has CDR1 GTSNPN and CDR2 SVGIG (reference sequence). V lost 0 bases and J 2 bases, leaving 9 bases between the germline ends. CDR3 DNA sequence: TGTGCCTGGAGTGTTCTCCGGGCCACAGATACGCAGTATTTT. Its protein product is CAWSVLRATDTQYF.

This chain uses TRBV5-1 with TRBJ2-2, with D tentatively TRBD1 (5 bases). Germline values: CDR1 SGHRS, CDR2 YFSETQ. Deletions cut 0 bases from V and 5 bases from J, with 11 bases between. This CDR3 spans 15 amino acids. DNA for the CDR3: TGCGCCAGCAGCTTGGGACAGCTGGGGACCGGGGAGCTGTTTTTT. Translation gives CASSLGQLGTGELFF.

This chain joins TRBV10-3 and TRBJ2-3; D call uncertain. Per germline, CDR1 ENHRY and CDR2 SYGVKD. The CDR3 totals 15 residues. Between the trimmed V and J ends, which lost 3 bases and 3 bases, there was a span of 13 bases. The CDR3 nucleotides read TGTGCCATCAGTGAAGAAGGCTTAGGGACAGATACGCAGTATTTT. Its translation: CAISEEGLGTDTQYF.

This clone was recorded once. The V and J genes are TRBV7-2 and TRBJ1-3; 9 positions agree with TRBD1. V gave up 5 bases and J gave up 4 bases; unmatched junction bases: 6. This CDR3 contains 15 residues. The germline V gene has CDR1 SGHTA and CDR2 FQGNSA. CDR3 DNA sequence: TGTGCCAGCAGCGAAACAGGGGGCGCGGGAAACACCATATATTTT. Translating gives CASSETGGAGNTIYF.

The J gene is TRBJ1-6, the V gene TRBV6-6; D is ambiguous. CDR1 and CDR2 (germline): MNHNY, SVGAGI (reference sequence). The CDR3 runs 12 residues. Trimming left V 6 bases short and J 7 bases short, with 7 bases between. The CDR3 reads CASSDENSPLHF. The DNA of the CDR3 is TGTGCCAGCAGCGACGAGAATTCACCCCTCCACTTT.

In this sample, this clone turned up once. The V and J genes are TRBV6-4 and TRBJ1-1; D ambiguous. Germline V gives CDR1 MRHNA, CDR2 SNTAGT. The CDR3 totals 15 residues. Trimming took off 6 bases at V and 0 bases at J, with 14 bases between the two ends. The DNA of the CDR3 is TGTGCCAGCAGAGTGGAGTGGACCATGAACACTGAAGCTTTCTTT. This sequence encodes CASRVEWTMNTEAFF.

The chain is built from TRBV7-2 and TRBJ1-1, with D uncertain. CDR3 length equals 14 residues. CDR1 SGHTA and CDR2 FQGNSA come from the germline V gene. Trimming stripped 2 bases from V and 1 base from J, with 8 bases between. As DNA, the CDR3 is TGTGCCAGCAGCTTATTCCCCGGGAACACTGAAGCTTTCTTT. Protein sequence: CASSLFPGNTEAFF.

CDR3 region: CASSLDAVRGLGNQPQHF. CDR3 bases: TGTGCCAGCAGCTTGGACGCTGTCAGGGGATTGGGCAATCAGCCCCAGCATTTT. V is TRBV5-5 and J is TRBJ1-5, with D perhaps matching TRBD1 (6 bases). The CDR3 totals 18 residues. The germline gives CDR1 SGHKS, CDR2 YYEKEE (reference sequence). Trimming removed 0 bases from V and 2 bases from J, with 18 bases in between.

The chain recombines TRBV18 with TRBJ1-5, with D perhaps TRBD1 (5 bases). CDR3 length: 16 amino acids. Germline V gives CDR1 KGHSH, CDR2 LQKENI. V shed 3 bases and J shed 0 bases, with 12 bases lying between them. CDR3 bases: TGTGCCAGCTCACCTGACAGTTCCTATAGCAATCAGCCCCAGCATTTT. Its protein product is CASSPDSSYSNQPQHF.